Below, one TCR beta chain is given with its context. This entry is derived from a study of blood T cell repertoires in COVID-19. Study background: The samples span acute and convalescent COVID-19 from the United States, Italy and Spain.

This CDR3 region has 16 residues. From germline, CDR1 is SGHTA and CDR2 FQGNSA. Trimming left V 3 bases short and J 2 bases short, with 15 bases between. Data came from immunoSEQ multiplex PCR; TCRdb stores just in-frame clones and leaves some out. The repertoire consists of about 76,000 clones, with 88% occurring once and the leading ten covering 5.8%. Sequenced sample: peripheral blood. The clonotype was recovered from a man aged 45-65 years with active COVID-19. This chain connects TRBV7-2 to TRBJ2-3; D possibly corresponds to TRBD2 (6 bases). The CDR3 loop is CASSLRGGRDTDTQYF. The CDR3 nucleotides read TGTGCCAGCAGCTTGAGAGGTGGGCGGGACACAGATACGCAGTATTTT.